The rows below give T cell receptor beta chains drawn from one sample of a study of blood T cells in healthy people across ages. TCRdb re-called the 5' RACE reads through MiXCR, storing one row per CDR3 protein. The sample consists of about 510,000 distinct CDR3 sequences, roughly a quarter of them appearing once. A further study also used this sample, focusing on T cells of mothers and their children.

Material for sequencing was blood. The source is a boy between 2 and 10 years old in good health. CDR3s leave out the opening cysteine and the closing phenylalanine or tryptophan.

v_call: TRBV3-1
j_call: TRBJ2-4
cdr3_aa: ASSPNRAKNIQY

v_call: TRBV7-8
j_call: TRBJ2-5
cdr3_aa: ASSPQQTQY

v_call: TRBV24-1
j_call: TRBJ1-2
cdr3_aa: ATSDREDSHYDYT

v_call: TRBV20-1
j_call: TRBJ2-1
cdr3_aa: SAREGLVVEQF

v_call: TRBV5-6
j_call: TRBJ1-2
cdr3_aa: ASSLGDRGGYT

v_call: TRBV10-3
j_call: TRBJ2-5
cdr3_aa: AISAEESETQY

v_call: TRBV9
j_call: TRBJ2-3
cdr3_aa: ASSPSGGTSTDTQY

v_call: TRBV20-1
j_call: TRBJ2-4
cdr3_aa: SARDDLAKNIQY

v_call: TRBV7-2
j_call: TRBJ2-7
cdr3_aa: ASSGGGSYEQY

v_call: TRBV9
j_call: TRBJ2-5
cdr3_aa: ASSVEGRQGETQY

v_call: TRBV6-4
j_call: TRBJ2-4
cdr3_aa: AAVIQGDCIQY

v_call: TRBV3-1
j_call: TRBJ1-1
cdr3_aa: ASSQFATATEAF

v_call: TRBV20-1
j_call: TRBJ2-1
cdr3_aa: SASALAGPQF

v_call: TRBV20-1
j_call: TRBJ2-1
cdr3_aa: SADKGGEQF